This T cell receptor (beta chain) appears in the sequencing data of a study of post-analysis software for immune sequencing data. Study-wide background: The patients showed relapsing-remitting, secondary progressive and progressive-relapsing multiple sclerosis courses.

Unique molecular identifiers were present in the TCR beta cDNA libraries. MiXCR was run by TCRdb on the PCR reads, yielding one entry per CDR3 protein. The sample has about 800,000 distinct CDR3 sequences; roughly 27% are singletons. The length of the CDR3 is 14 residues. Germline V gene data show CDR1 as SNHLY and CDR2 as FYNNEI. Trimming removed 4 bases from V and 14 bases from J, with 21 bases in between. On this clonotype itself: Its target is not known.

The study, taken as a whole, reports: Relative to controls, patients with multiple sclerosis showed significantly lower normalized Chao1 diversity. TRBV5-6, TRBV5-1 and TRBV20-1 were among about 5 TRBV segments more frequent in patients than controls. Clustering by F measure revealed strong co-clustering among samples prepared together in one batch.

Specimen: blood. The source is a girl aged 10-17 years with multiple sclerosis. The chain combines TRBV2 with TRBJ2-1; TRBD2 might be the D (6 bases). The DNA of the CDR3 is TGTGCCAGCAGTGTGGAGGGGCATGTTTCGTTAAAGTTCTTC. Residues: CASSVEGHVSLKFF.